The 28 T cell receptor beta chains given below trace back to one sample, sequenced in a study of CD8 T cells in ankylosing spondylitis. Via MiXCR, TCRdb re-called the 5' RACE reads, giving one row per CDR3 protein. The repertoire holds a few hundred thousand distinct CDR3 sequences, with about 20% as singletons. The sequenced sample consisted of blood, either unsorted or a sorted T cell fraction (not recorded which). The receptor set was obtained from a male donor with ankylosing spondylitis or in good health (not recorded which).

This clonotype was seen many times. CDR3 region: CASQPRWVGDEQYF. CDR3 sequence (DNA): TGTGCCAGCCAGCCGCGGTGGGTAGGGGACGAGCAGTACTTC. The rearrangement uses TRBV27 and TRBJ2-7, with D tentatively TRBD1 (5 bases). Germline values: CDR1 MNHEY, CDR2 SMNVEV (reference sequence). V was cut by 8 bases and J by 5 bases, with 19 bases left in between. The CDR3 is 14 residues long.

This clonotype was seen a few times. V usage is TRBV24-1 and J usage is TRBJ2-7, with D maybe TRBD2 (6 bases). Trimming cost V 4 bases and J 0 bases, with 21 bases left between them. CDR1 is KGHDR and CDR2 is SFDVKD in the germline V gene. The CDR3 has 18 residues. The CDR3 DNA is TGTGCCACCAGTGAGGGACTTGGTGGGAACCAAAACTCCTACGAGCAGTACTTC. Protein: CATSEGLGGNQNSYEQYF.

This rearrangement joins TRBV11-1 to TRBJ2-3; 8 bases are a match to TRBD2. From germline, CDR1 is SGHAT and CDR2 FQDESV (reference sequence). The CDR3 is 16 residues long. Germline trimming cut 2 bases from V and 1 base from J; bases unmatched to any gene: 5. The CDR3 sequence is CASSLSAGGRTDTQYF. CDR3 sequence (DNA): TGTGCCAGCAGCTTATCGGCGGGGGGACGCACAGATACGCAGTATTTT.

The V call is TRBV15, the J call TRBJ2-2; D might be TRBD1 (5 bases). CDR1 and CDR2 from the germline V gene are LNHNV and YYDKDF (reference sequence). Deletions cut 5 bases from V and 4 bases from J, with 14 bases between. The CDR3 extends over 15 amino acids. CDR3 DNA sequence: TGTGCCACCAGCGTTAGACAGAATTTCACCGGGGAGCTGTTTTTT. Translated, it gives CATSVRQNFTGELFF.

This clonotype appeared a few times. The chain combines TRBV29-1 with TRBJ2-7; D unresolved. The CDR3 spans 13 residues. V lost 0 bases to trimming and J lost 2 bases, with 8 bases between them. Looked up from germline, CDR1 is SQVTM and CDR2 is ANQGSEA. The CDR3 spells CSVEDNTAYEQYF. The CDR3 bases are TGCAGCGTTGAAGATAACACAGCCTACGAGCAGTACTTC.

The chain carries TRBV29-1 and TRBJ2-5; D possibly corresponds to TRBD1 (5 bases). V dropped 5 bases and J dropped 5 bases, with 15 bases sitting between them. Germline loops: CDR1 SQVTM, CDR2 ANQGSEA. The CDR3 runs to 13 residues. CDR3 protein: CSVRSAGWETQYF. CDR3 nucleotides: TGCAGCGTTCGGTCCGCAGGGTGGGAGACCCAGTACTTC.

In this sample, this clonotype turned up a few times. The chain uses TRBV6-5 and TRBJ2-7; 13 bases match TRBD2. Germline V lookup: CDR1 MNHEY, CDR2 SVGAGI. The CDR3 covers 16 residues. After removal of 2 bases from V and 7 bases from J, the junction contained 8 bases not matched to a gene. CDR3 residues: CASSYEGLAGRGEQYF. The CDR3 bases are TGTGCCAGCAGTTACGAGGGACTAGCGGGACGAGGGGAGCAGTACTTC.

The rearrangement joins TRBV20-1 to TRBJ2-1; D perhaps matches TRBD2 (6 bases). This CDR3 is 14 amino acids long. Germline V gene data show CDR1 as DFQATT and CDR2 as SNEGSKA (reference sequence). Trimming stripped 1 base from V and 8 bases from J, with 15 bases between. Here the CDR3 reads CSARGLVFLDEQFF. CDR3 in DNA: TGCAGTGCTAGAGGACTAGTTTTTCTCGATGAGCAGTTCTTC.

The rearrangement joins TRBV25-1 to TRBJ2-1; TRBD1 is a possible D gene (5 bases). The CDR3 has 13 residues. Germline CDR1 is MGHDK and CDR2 is SYGVNS. The CDR3 loop reads CATAGSNYNEQFF. The CDR3 region has the DNA TGTGCTACTGCAGGGTCGAACTACAATGAGCAGTTCTTC.

This clonotype was found once. This chain connects TRBV10-3 to TRBJ2-1; D unclear. V lost 2 bases, J lost 3 bases, and 11 bases lay in between. CDR1 is ENHRY, CDR2 SYGVKD, per germline. The CDR3 covers 15 residues. CDR3 sequence (DNA): TGTGCCATCAGTGAGCCCTCCTTAGGCTACAATGAGCAGTTCTTC. It encodes CAISEPSLGYNEQFF.

The V and J genes are TRBV2 and TRBJ2-7; possible D gene TRBD1, 6 bases. The CDR3 has 12 amino acids. V was shortened by 6 bases and J by 7 bases, with 13 bases between the two germline ends. CDR1 and CDR2 (germline): SNHLY, FYNNEI. For the CDR3, the DNA is TGTGCCAGCAGGGACAGCGCCTTGGAGCAGTACTTC. Its translation: CASRDSALEQYF. Together with reference TRBV2 and TRBJ2-7, the CDR3 gives the full variable domain: EPEVTQTPSHQVTQMGQEVILRCVPISNHLYFYWYRQILGQKVEFLVSFYNNEISEKSEIFDDQFSVERPDGSNFTLKIRSTKLEDSAMYFCASRDSALEQYFGPGTRLTVT.

This clonotype has more than one count but fewer than ten. The chain links TRBV7-3 to TRBJ2-4; D may be TRBD1 or TRBD2 (5 bases each). The CDR3 totals 14 residues. Trimming left V 7 bases short and J 1 base short, with 11 bases between. Germline values: CDR1 SGHTA, CDR2 FQGTGA. In DNA, the CDR3 is TGTGCCAGCAACCCCCGGGGCGCCAAAAACATTCAGTACTTC. Its protein product is CASNPRGAKNIQYF.

This clonotype was observed a handful of times. As DNA, the CDR3 is TGCAGCGTTGTTCTCAGGGGCCAAGAGACCCAGTACTTC. It codes for CSVVLRGQETQYF. The chain is built from TRBV29-1 and TRBJ2-5; D might be TRBD1 (6 bases). CDR3 length equals 13 residues. The V end lost 4 bases, the J end lost 1 base, and 10 bases lay between the germline ends. Germline V CDR1 and CDR2: SQVTM, ANQGSEA.

The J gene is TRBJ2-5, the V gene TRBV5-1; D uncertain. Germline V gene lookup returns CDR1 SGHRS and CDR2 YFSETQ. V gave up 0 bases and J gave up 0 bases, with 6 bases separating them. The CDR3 consists of 14 residues. Here the CDR3 DNA reads TGCGCCAGCAGCTTGGGGGCCAACCAAGAGACCCAGTACTTC. Its translation: CASSLGANQETQYF.

The sample holds a few counts of this clonotype. The rearrangement uses TRBV5-4 and TRBJ2-1; weak D call: TRBD2 (6 bases). Germline V gene sequence: CDR1 SGHNT, CDR2 YYREEE (reference sequence). Trimming stripped 1 base from V and 6 bases from J, with 14 bases between. The CDR3 contains 15 residues. CDR3 residues: CASSLRSGGINEQFF. The CDR3 bases are TGTGCCAGCAGCTTGAGATCTGGCGGGATCAATGAGCAGTTCTTC.

This clonotype was counted between two and nine times. The chain uses TRBV5-1 and TRBJ2-1; 13 bases map to TRBD2. Germline assignment: CDR1 SGHRS and CDR2 YFSETQ. There are 18 residues in the CDR3. J gave up 5 bases and V 0 bases, and 8 bases lay outside the gene matches. CDR3 in DNA: TGCGCCAGCAGCTTGGTAGCGACTGGACTAGCGGGAGACAATGAGCAGTTCTTC. Its protein product is CASSLVATGLAGDNEQFF.

This clonotype was found a few times. V usage is TRBV10-3 and J usage is TRBJ2-1; D is undetermined. The CDR3 is made up of 13 amino acids. V was clipped by 0 bases and J by 8 bases, with 8 bases between them. CDR1 and CDR2 from the germline V gene are ENHRY and SYGVKD. CDR3: CAISESMGYEQFF. CDR3 DNA sequence: TGTGCCATCAGTGAGTCGATGGGGTATGAGCAGTTCTTC.

Ten or more counts support this clonotype. The chain joins TRBV6-4 to TRBJ2-1; 10 nucleotides align to TRBD2. Germline V gene data show CDR1 as MRHNA and CDR2 as SNTAGT. The CDR3 runs to 17 residues. V shed 2 bases, J shed 0 bases, and the junction held 4 bases outside the gene matches. Here the CDR3 reads CASSDGSSGSSYNEQFF. The CDR3 DNA sequence: TGTGCCAGCAGTGACGGGTCTAGCGGGAGCTCCTACAATGAGCAGTTCTTC.

The CDR3 sequence is CASSPPRGANGELFF. The CDR3 nucleotides read TGTGCCAGCAGCCCCCCCAGGGGCGCAAACGGGGAGCTGTTTTTT. The rearrangement links TRBV7-9 to TRBJ2-2; possible D gene TRBD1, 6 bases. CDR3 size: 15 residues. Germline-derived CDR1 and CDR2 are SEHNR and FQNEAQ (reference sequence). The V and J ends lost 5 bases and 7 bases respectively, with 17 bases between them.

The sample holds many counts of this clonotype. The V and J genes are TRBV20-1 and TRBJ1-2, with TRBD1 as a possible D gene (5 bases). CDR1 is DFQATT and CDR2 is SNEGSKA in the germline V gene (reference sequence). V was cut by 3 bases and J by 0 bases, with 17 bases left in between. The CDR3 contains 16 residues. The CDR3 DNA sequence: TGCAGTGCTAGTGATTGGGGGACGCAAACTAACTATGGCTACACCTTC. As protein: CSASDWGTQTNYGYTF.

This clonotype was observed many times. The chain uses TRBV20-1 and TRBJ2-7; 7 bases line up with TRBD2. The CDR3 spans 14 residues. The J segment lost 5 bases and the V segment lost 0 bases, leaving 7 bases of the junction unmatched. Per germline, CDR1 DFQATT and CDR2 SNEGSKA (reference sequence). The DNA for the CDR3 is TGCAGTGCTAGAGATATTGGGAGGGTTGACGAGCAGTACTTC. This codes for CSARDIGRVDEQYF.

Many counts were recorded for this clonotype. CDR3 loop: CASSTDLAKNIQYF. The CDR3 region has the DNA TGCGCCAGCAGTACGGACCTAGCCAAAAACATTCAGTACTTC. This chain joins TRBV5-1 and TRBJ2-4; no firm D call. Trimming removed 5 bases from V and 0 bases from J, with 9 bases in between. This CDR3 comprises 14 residues. Germline values: CDR1 SGHRS, CDR2 YFSETQ.

This clonotype was recorded at least ten times. The V call is TRBV7-3, the J call TRBJ2-3; D perhaps matches TRBD1 (5 bases). The germline gives CDR1 SGHTA, CDR2 FQGTGA. The length of the CDR3 is 13 residues. Trimming cost V 5 bases and J 5 bases, with 11 bases left between them. Written as DNA, the CDR3 is TGTGCCAGCAGCCCATGGGGCGGAGATACGCAGTATTTT. Encoded protein: CASSPWGGDTQYF.

The gene calls are TRBV12-3 or TRBV12-4 and TRBJ2-7; TRBD2 might be the D (5 bases). The CDR3 loop spans 12 amino acids. The V end lost 11 bases, the J end lost 5 bases, and 16 bases lay between the germline ends. This CDR3 reads CAPSPGDHEQYF. CDR3 sequence (DNA): TGTGCCCCCAGCCCCGGGGATCACGAGCAGTACTTC.

The chain recombines TRBV21-1 with TRBJ2-1. TRBV21-1 represents a pseudogene. The CDR3 is made up of 16 amino acids. The CDR3 DNA reads as TGTGCCAGCAGCTTTCCAAAGCGGAGCTCCTACAATGAGCAGTTCTTC. Translated, it gives CASSFPKRSSYNEQFF.

The CDR3 DNA is TGTGCCAGCAGCGAGCGGGAGTACTCCTACAATGAGCAGTTCTTC. It encodes CASSEREYSYNEQFF. The V call is TRBV4-2, the J call TRBJ2-1; 8 bases map to TRBD2. V lost 5 bases to trimming and J lost 0 bases; unmatched junction nucleotides: 3. Germline CDR1 is LGHNA and CDR2 is YNFKEQ. CDR3 size: 15 residues.

The chain carries TRBV12-3 or TRBV12-4 and TRBJ2-4, with D hard to call. This CDR3 is 14 amino acids long. Trimming removed 1 base at V and 6 bases at J, with 10 bases between. The CDR3 here is CASSLGQKGNIQYF. The CDR3 DNA follows: TGTGCCAGCAGTTTAGGCCAGAAAGGAAACATTCAGTACTTC.

This chain connects TRBV12-3 or TRBV12-4 to TRBJ2-1; 11 nucleotides agree with TRBD2. V was clipped by 7 bases and J by 7 bases; unmatched bases: 9. This CDR3 comprises 15 residues. The DNA for the CDR3 is TGTGCCAGCAATCCGGTGTCTAGCGGGAGGAATGAGCAGTTCTTC. As protein: CASNPVSSGRNEQFF.